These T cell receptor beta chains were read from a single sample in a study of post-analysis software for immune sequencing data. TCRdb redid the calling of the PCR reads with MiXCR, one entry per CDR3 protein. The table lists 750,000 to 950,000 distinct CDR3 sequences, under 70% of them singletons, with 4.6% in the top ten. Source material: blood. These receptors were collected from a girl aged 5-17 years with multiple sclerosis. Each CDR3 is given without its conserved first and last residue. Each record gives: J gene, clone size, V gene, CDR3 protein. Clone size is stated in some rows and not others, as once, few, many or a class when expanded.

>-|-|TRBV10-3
AINGGTEETQY
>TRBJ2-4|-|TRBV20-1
SASPGQNLAKNIQY
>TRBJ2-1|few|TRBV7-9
ASSQRQYNEQF
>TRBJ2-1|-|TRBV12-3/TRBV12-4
ASSLRASGRLPFWNEQF
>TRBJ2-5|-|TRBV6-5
ASSYSTGTGQETQY
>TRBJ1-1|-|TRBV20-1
SASPTLNTEAF
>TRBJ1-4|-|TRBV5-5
ASSSGQGPDLF
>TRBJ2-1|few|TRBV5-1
ASSFSAGTSGVKQF
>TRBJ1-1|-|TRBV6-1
ASSAGVRGNTEAF
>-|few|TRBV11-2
ASSLGPDEQY